A selection of T cell receptor beta chains follows, all from one sample in a study of T cells in narcolepsy. Method: immunoSEQ multiplex PCR; TCRdb's copy keeps in-frame clones and lacks some. The sample holds around 31,000 clones, more than 70% seen once. Sample: CD45RA- memory CD4+ T cells from PBMCs. The receptors were sampled from a human donor with narcolepsy. The CDR3 runs from the conserved cysteine through the conserved F or W. D genes are given only for firm matches. Size values are once, few and many counts, or a class for expanded clones, and some rows have none.

>TRBD2|TRBJ2-3|-|TRBV9
CASSPRGLETDTQYF
TGTGCCAGCAGCCCGAGGGGACTAGAGACAGATACGCAGTATTTT
>-|TRBJ1-1|once|TRBV7-8
CASSLTGSGNTEAFF
TGTGCCAGCAGTCTGACCGGCAGCGGGAACACTGAAGCTTTCTTT
>-|TRBJ2-1|-|TRBV2
CASSGGGFRAYNEQFF
TGTGCCAGCAGTGGGGGTGGGTTTAGGGCCTACAATGAGCAGTTCTTC
>TRBD2|TRBJ2-7|-|TRBV27
CASNRAGGTYEQYF
TGTGCCAGCAACCGAGCGGGAGGCACCTACGAGCAGTACTTC
>-|TRBJ1-2|-|TRBV6-6
CASSSYTPGAGGYTF
TGTGCCAGCAGTTCCTATACTCCAGGGGCCGGTGGCTACACCTTC
>TRBD1|TRBJ1-1|-|TRBV6-1
CASRDGQGANTEAFF
TGTGCCAGCAGAGACGGACAGGGGGCGAACACTGAAGCTTTCTTT
>-|TRBJ2-6|-|TRBV2
CASSSGSGANVLTF
TGTGCCAGCAGCTCAGGGTCTGGGGCCAACGTCCTGACTTTC
>-|TRBJ2-3|-|TRBV19
CASSSGTSRDTQYF
TGTGCCAGTAGTTCCGGGACATCCCGGGATACGCAGTATTTT
>TRBD2|TRBJ2-7|-|TRBV7-2
CASSLASGGYEQYF
TGTGCCAGCAGCCTGGCTAGCGGGGGTTACGAGCAGTACTTC
>-|TRBJ2-6|once|TRBV30
CAWARQVLSGANVLTF
TGTGCCTGGGCCAGACAGGTCCTCTCTGGGGCCAACGTCCTGACTTTC
>-|TRBJ2-3|-|TRBV7-3
CASSSAGTTDTQYF
TGTGCCAGCAGCTCCGCCGGGACCACAGATACGCAGTATTTT
>TRBD1|TRBJ2-7|few|TRBV2
CASRKGQLEYEQYF
TGTGCCAGCAGGAAGGGACAGCTTGAGTACGAGCAGTACTTC
>-|TRBJ1-1|-|TRBV9
CASSVAPQGQLNTEAFF
TGTGCCAGCAGCGTAGCTCCCCAGGGGCAGCTGAACACTGAAGCTTTCTTT
>-|TRBJ2-5|-|TRBV2
CASSELRGLVGETQYF
TGTGCCAGCAGTGAGTTGAGGGGCTTAGTCGGTGAGACCCAGTACTTC
>TRBD2|TRBJ2-1|-|TRBV11-3
CASSPGGGLADNEQFF
TGTGCCAGCAGCCCAGGGGGGGGACTAGCGGACAATGAGCAGTTCTTC
>TRBD1|TRBJ1-6|few|TRBV27
CASTAGTGGYSPLHF
TGTGCCAGCACCGCCGGGACAGGGGGTTATTCACCCCTCCACTTT
>TRBD1|TRBJ2-7|-|TRBV27
CASRSGQGSYEQYF
TGTGCCAGCAGAAGCGGACAGGGCTCCTACGAGCAGTACTTC
>-|TRBJ2-7|-|TRBV6-1
CASSEWDVGVYEQYF
TGTGCCAGCAGTGAATGGGATGTGGGGGTCTACGAGCAGTACTTC
>TRBD2|TRBJ2-3|few|TRBV6-1
CASLASGRASDTQYF
TGTGCCAGCCTCGCTAGCGGGAGGGCCTCAGATACGCAGTATTTT
>-|TRBJ2-3|-|TRBV9
CASSVGQGWDTQYF
TGTGCCAGCAGCGTAGGGCAGGGATGGGATACGCAGTATTTT
>TRBD1|TRBJ2-7|-|TRBV11-2
CASRFTGTGGGNEQYF
TGTGCCAGCAGATTTACCGGGACAGGGGGCGGGAACGAGCAGTACTTC
>-|TRBJ2-3|-|TRBV25-1
CASRAGSDTQYF
TGTGCCAGCAGGGCAGGGTCGGATACGCAGTATTTT
>TRBD2|TRBJ2-1|few|TRBV19
CASSQRGGRNEQFF
TGTGCCAGTAGTCAGCGGGGGGGCCGGAATGAGCAGTTCTTC
>-|TRBJ1-2|-|TRBV15
CATSRRDRSYGYTF
TGTGCCACCAGCAGGCGAGACAGGAGCTATGGCTACACCTTC
>TRBD1|TRBJ2-2|-|TRBV7-8
CASSSRDREGELFF
TGTGCCAGCAGCTCACGGGACAGGGAGGGGGAGCTGTTTTTT
>TRBD2|TRBJ2-2|few|TRBV11-1
CASSSGLAGGLTGELFF
TGTGCCAGCAGCTCGGGACTAGCGGGAGGGTTAACCGGGGAGCTGTTTTTT
>-|TRBJ2-5|once|TRBV7-9
CASTHPSDVQETQYF
TGTGCCAGCACCCACCCGTCGGACGTCCAAGAGACCCAGTACTTC
>TRBD2|TRBJ2-3|-|TRBV5-1
CASSLTGTSADTQYF
TGCGCCAGCAGCTTGACCGGGACTAGCGCAGATACGCAGTATTTT